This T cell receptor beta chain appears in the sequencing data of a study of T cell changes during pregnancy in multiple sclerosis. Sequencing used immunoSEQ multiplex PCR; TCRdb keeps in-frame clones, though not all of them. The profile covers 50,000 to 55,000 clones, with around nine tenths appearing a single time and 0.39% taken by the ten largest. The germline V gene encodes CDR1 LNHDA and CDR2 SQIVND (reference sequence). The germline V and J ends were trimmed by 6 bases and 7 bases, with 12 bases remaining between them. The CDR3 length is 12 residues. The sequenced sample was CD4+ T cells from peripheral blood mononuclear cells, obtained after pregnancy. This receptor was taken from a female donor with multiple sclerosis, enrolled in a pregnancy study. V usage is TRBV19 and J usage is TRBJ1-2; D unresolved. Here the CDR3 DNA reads TGTGCCAGTAGCCCGCCCGTCGGTGGCTACACCTTC. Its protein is CASSPPVGGYTF.